This T cell receptor beta chain stems from a study of technical replicates of blood from a few donors. The method was immunoSEQ multiplex PCR; TCRdb's version includes in-frame clones alone and lacks a portion of them. The sample records some 62,000 clones, approximately 89% being singletons. This TCR came from a human donor in good health. Some clones in this sample may be carry-over from other donors' samples. The sample comprised PBMCs.

CDR3 residues: CASSPWTDTYEQYF. As DNA, the CDR3 is TGTGCCAGCAGCCCCTGGACAGATACTTACGAGCAGTACTTC. This chain links TRBV13 with TRBJ2-7; TRBD1 might be the D (6 bases). Germline CDR1 is PRHDT and CDR2 is FYEKMQ (reference sequence). V lost 5 bases and J lost 4, with 15 bases in between. The CDR3 has 14 amino acids.